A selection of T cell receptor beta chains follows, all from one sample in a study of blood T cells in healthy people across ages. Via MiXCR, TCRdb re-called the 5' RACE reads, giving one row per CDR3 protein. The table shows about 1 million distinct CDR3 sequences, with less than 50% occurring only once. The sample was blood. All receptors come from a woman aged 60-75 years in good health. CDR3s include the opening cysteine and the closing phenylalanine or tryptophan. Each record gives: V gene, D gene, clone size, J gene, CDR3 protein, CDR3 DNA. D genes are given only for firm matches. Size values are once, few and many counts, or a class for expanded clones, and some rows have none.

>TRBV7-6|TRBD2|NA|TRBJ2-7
CASSLAGGLAGEQYF
TGTGCCAGCAGCTTAGCGGGGGGACTAGCGGGGGAGCAGTACTTC
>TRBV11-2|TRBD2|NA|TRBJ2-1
CASSLAQMTSGKNEQFF
TGTGCCAGCAGCTTAGCCCAGATGACTAGCGGGAAGAATGAGCAGTTCTTC
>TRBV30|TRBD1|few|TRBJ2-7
CAWRDRGYYEQYF
TGTGCCTGGCGGGACAGGGGGTACTACGAGCAGTACTTC
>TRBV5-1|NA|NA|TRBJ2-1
CASSSPSSHNEQFF
TGCGCCAGCAGCTCGCCGAGCAGCCACAATGAGCAGTTCTTC
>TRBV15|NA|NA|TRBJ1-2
CATSENRGPHGYTF
TGTGCCACCAGCGAGAATAGAGGGCCTCATGGCTACACCTTC
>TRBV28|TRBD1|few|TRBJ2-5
CASSLGGTGEETQYF
TGTGCCAGCAGTTTAGGTGGGACAGGGGAAGAGACCCAGTACTTC
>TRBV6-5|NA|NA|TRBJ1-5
CASSPVVNQPQHF
TGTGCCAGCAGCCCGGTGGTTAATCAGCCCCAGCATTTT
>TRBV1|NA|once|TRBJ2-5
CTSSPPIQETQYF
TGCACCAGCAGCCCCCCCATCCAAGAGACCCAGTACTTC
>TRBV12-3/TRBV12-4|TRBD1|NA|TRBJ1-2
CASSFRDRGRGDGYTF
TGTGCCAGCAGCTTCCGGGACAGGGGGCGAGGAGACGGCTACACCTTC
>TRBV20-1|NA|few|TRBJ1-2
CSAPKWGARHYGYTF
TGCAGTGCCCCAAAGTGGGGGGCACGCCACTATGGCTACACCTTC
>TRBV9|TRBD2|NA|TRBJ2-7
CASRLYGGVYEQYF
TGTGCCAGCAGATTATACGGGGGGGTCTACGAGCAGTACTTC
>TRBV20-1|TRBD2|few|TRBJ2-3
CSARWGLAGGGTDTQYF
TGCAGTGCTAGATGGGGACTAGCGGGAGGAGGCACAGATACGCAGTATTTT
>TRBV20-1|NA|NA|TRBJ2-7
CSARAPTGASYEQYF
TGCAGTGCTAGGGCCCCGACGGGAGCGAGCTACGAGCAGTACTTC
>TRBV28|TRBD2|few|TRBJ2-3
CASSYTSGNRNTQYF
TGTGCCAGCAGCTATACTAGCGGGAACAGAAATACGCAGTATTTT
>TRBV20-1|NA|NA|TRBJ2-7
CSASVGSYEQYF
TGCAGTGCTAGCGTAGGGTCCTACGAGCAGTACTTC
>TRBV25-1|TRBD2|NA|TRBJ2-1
CASSEGLEREKYNEQFF
TGTGCCAGCAGTGAAGGGTTGGAGCGGGAGAAGTACAATGAGCAGTTCTTC
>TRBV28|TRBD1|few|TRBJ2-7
CASKPGQGFGEQYF
TGTGCCAGTAAACCGGGACAGGGCTTTGGCGAGCAGTACTTC
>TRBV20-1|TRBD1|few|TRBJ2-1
CSASGDRGLRNEQFF
TGCAGTGCTAGCGGGGACAGGGGGCTGCGTAATGAGCAGTTCTTC
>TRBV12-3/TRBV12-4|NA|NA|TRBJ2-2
CASSTTTGFTGELFF
TGTGCCAGCAGTACGACAACAGGGTTCACCGGGGAGCTGTTTTTT
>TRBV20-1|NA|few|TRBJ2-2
CSARDLVTAGELFF
TGCAGTGCTAGAGATTTGGTGACCGCCGGGGAGCTGTTTTTT
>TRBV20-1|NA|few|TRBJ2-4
CSASQVAKNIQYF
TGCAGTGCGAGTCAAGTAGCCAAAAACATTCAGTACTTC
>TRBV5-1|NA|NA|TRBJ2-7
CASSFGGGLAANYVEQYF
TGCGCCAGCAGCTTTGGGGGGGGCCTAGCGGCGAACTATGTCGAGCAGTACTTC
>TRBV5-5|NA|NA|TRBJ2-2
CASSLVVQATAGELFF
TGTGCCAGCAGCTTGGTCGTACAGGCCACCGCCGGGGAGCTGTTTTTT
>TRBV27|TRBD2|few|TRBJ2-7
CASRTSNALEQYF
TGTGCCAGCCGGACTAGCAATGCGCTCGAGCAGTACTTC
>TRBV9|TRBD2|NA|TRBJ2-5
CASSEETSGAATQYF
TGTGCCAGCAGCGAGGAGACTAGCGGGGCCGCGACCCAGTACTTC
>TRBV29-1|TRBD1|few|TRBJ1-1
CSSRDRGNTEAFF
TGCAGCTCTCGGGACAGGGGGAACACTGAAGCTTTCTTT
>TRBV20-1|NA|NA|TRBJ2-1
CSARVLSDEQFF
TGCAGTGCCCGAGTCCTTTCGGATGAGCAGTTCTTC
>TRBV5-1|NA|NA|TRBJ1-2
CASSLPQINYGYTF
TGCGCCAGCAGCTTGCCCCAAATTAACTATGGCTACACCTTC
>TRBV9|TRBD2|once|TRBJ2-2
CASSYSSGTSGRGGELFF
TGTGCCAGCAGCTATTCCTCCGGGACTAGCGGGAGAGGCGGGGAGCTGTTTTTT
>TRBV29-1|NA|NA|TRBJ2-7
CSVHANSYNEQYF
TGCAGCGTTCACGCGAACTCCTACAATGAGCAGTACTTC
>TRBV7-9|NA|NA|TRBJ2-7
CASSLGTEDLRYF
TGTGCCAGCAGCTTAGGGACCGAGGATCTACGGTACTTC
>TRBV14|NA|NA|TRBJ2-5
CASSLDFDNEQYF
TGTGCCAGCAGCCTCGACTTCGACAATGAGCAGTACTTC
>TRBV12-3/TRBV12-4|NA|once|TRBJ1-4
CASGGGSNEKLFF
TGTGCCAGCGGAGGGGGTTCTAATGAAAAACTGTTTTTT